The TCR beta chain described here comes from a study of regulatory T cells in long-lasting Graves disease. Both iRepertoire HTBI primers and Arm-PCR of CDR3 regions were used to build the TCR beta libraries. TCRdb ran MiXCR on the multiplex PCR reads and lists one entry per CDR3 protein. The data show 310,000 or so distinct CDR3 sequences, with around 21% seen just once and roughly three fifths held by the top ten. The CDR3 contains 15 residues. Germline assignment: CDR1 MNHEY and CDR2 SVGEGT. Documented time point: persistent/refractory GD, antithyroid drugs over 5 years with positive TRAb. The TCR library was made from RNA that had been extracted from PBMCs in TRIzol. As for this clonotype: One junction end disagrees with the germline gene, perhaps due to a read error.

This TCR came from a female donor with Graves disease. The sample consisted of peripheral blood mononuclear cells (PBMCs), taken when the disease was refractory, from a patient treated with antithyroid drugs. The chain couples TRBV6-2 or TRBV6-3 to TRBJ2-2; D might be TRBD2 (6 bases). In DNA form, the CDR3 reads TGTGCCAGCAGTTATTTGGCAGCGAACACCGGGGGGCTGTTTTTT. It specifies CASSYLAANTGGLFF.